These T cell receptor beta chains were read from a single sample in a study of cytomegalovirus exposure and HLA in healthy donors. The table came from immunoSEQ multiplex PCR; TCRdb's copy has only in-frame clones and leaves some out. The table includes 150,000 to 200,000 clones, roughly 87% detected once. The material sequenced was PBMCs. These receptors came from a middle-aged man in good health and CMV-seronegative. Each CDR3 is given with its conserved first and last residue. Not every row has a clone size; where given, it reads once, few, many or a size class.

V	size	J	CDR3
TRBV11-2	.	TRBJ1-3	CASSRTHFSGNTIYF
TRBV7-2	.	TRBJ2-4	CASCAGRSGKNIQYF
TRBV29-1	.	TRBJ2-1	CSVVSGRSTAGQFF
TRBV7-9	once	TRBJ2-7	CASSLAPTEYEQYF
TRBV7-8	few	TRBJ1-6	CASSLSLPPNSPLHF
TRBV19	.	TRBJ2-7	CASSLGQRRSYEQYF
TRBV27	once	TRBJ1-2	CASMALVREGGYTF
TRBV2	.	TRBJ2-1	CASSDSGSVNEQFF
TRBV9	.	TRBJ1-2	CASSARLKTGVYGYTF
TRBV10-3	.	TRBJ2-7	CAISDLGTGVEQYF
TRBV15	.	TRBJ2-2	CATSRDSSGGAENTGELFF
TRBV11-3	.	TRBJ2-7	CASSLDQMKGGYEQYF
TRBV19	.	TRBJ1-6	CASRTGTGGNSPLHF
TRBV6-4	.	TRBJ1-1	CASSGRQGVPNTEAFF
TRBV28	.	TRBJ1-3	CASSPTGTRGGNTIYF
TRBV28	.	TRBJ1-1	CASSPTRGRKGTEAFF
TRBV9	.	TRBJ2-7	CASSDGTGTDEQYF
TRBV9	.	TRBJ2-7	CASSPGGGTAREQYF
TRBV4-3	.	TRBJ2-5	CASSQDRGGSETQYF
TRBV30	.	TRBJ2-5	CAWSATGGEETQYF
TRBV7-9	.	TRBJ1-1	CASSLGSRGTTEAFF
TRBV7-2	.	TRBJ1-4	CASMRGGSGEKLFF
TRBV21-1	few	TRBJ2-2	CASSNNMGGCNTGELFF
TRBV19	.	TRBJ1-4	CASSTSSVPDNEKLFF
TRBV18	.	TRBJ2-7	CASSPSETGHEQYF
TRBV27	.	TRBJ2-7	CASSSSSGRAFREQYF
TRBV14	.	TRBJ2-3	CASSPWGGDTQYF
TRBV18	.	TRBJ2-1	CASSPGWEQFF
TRBV4-1	.	TRBJ2-7	CASSQTTGVYEQYF
TRBV7-3	.	TRBJ2-3	CASSLGLAGGFTDTQYF
TRBV27	few	TRBJ2-7	CASRGLSYEQYF
TRBV4-2	.	TRBJ2-5	CASSQARVETQYF
TRBV7-9	.	TRBJ2-6	CASSPRVSGANVLTF
TRBV18	.	TRBJ2-5	CASSPRLAGTQETQYF
TRBV25-1	.	TRBJ1-1	CASSTGAYEAFF
TRBV7-2	.	TRBJ1-5	CASSLGTGFFQPQHF
TRBV10-3	.	TRBJ1-6	CAIGTEGNSPLHF
TRBV9	once	TRBJ2-5	CASSPGTGRQETQYF
TRBV30	once	TRBJ1-2	CATTTTGLPNYGYTF
TRBV7-8	.	TRBJ2-1	CASSSGQGAINEQFF
TRBV6-5	.	TRBJ1-3	CASWRASSGNTIYF